This entry describes one T cell receptor beta chain. This clonotype was counted ten times or more. It has no known antigen specificity. Qualities for individual bases were not recorded, and no much larger clone is one base off. Ends trimmed: V by 5 bases, J by 3 bases; bases unmatched to a gene: 5. The CDR3 has 14 amino acids, counting the end cysteine and phenylalanine. Solely the CDR3 DNA is kept, with 42 bases framed from the first base. The germline V gene sets CDR1 to SGHTA and CDR2 to FQGNSA. Reading the label with the study, this specimen's treatment or condition is: in vitro stimulation with specific CMV peptide epitopes to enrich CMV-specific T cells. This sample was included in a study of T cell repertoires in cytomegalovirus infection (dated by TCRdb to between 2018 and 2020). Regarding the research as a whole: Recently identified HLA-C-restricted CMV epitopes, whose presentation resists viral immunomodulation, were targeted by peptide stimulations together with well-studied HLA-B-restricted epitopes. The HLA type of each donor mattered for the analysis, because public TCR beta signatures pointed to carriage of CMV infection along with the matching HLA type. Here is what the overall study found, with its caveats: In the ex vivo response, HLA-C-restricted CMV-specific TCR beta clonotypes were dominant, and in two of eight donors the single most frequent clonotype came from this HLA-C-restricted group. In both this cohort and an independent cohort of approximately 350 donors, the cumulative frequency of public TCR beta family members distinguished carriers of CMV infection plus the relevant HLA type.

Reads for this sample came from an Illumina HiSeq 1500. TCRdb itself trimmed the public reads at Q25 with fastp, ran MiXCR and retained productive beta chains. Merged by CDR3 protein, the rows form single entries marked with the most common genes and DNA. The sample table lists 640,000 or so distinct CDR3 sequences, around a third of them with a count of one. About 20% of the sample goes to the ten largest clones. Material: cultured PBMCs, obtained from culture after CMV antigen stimulation. The TCR originated in a human donor in good health (CMV status not recorded). Some clones in this sample may be carry-over from other donors' samples. The V and J segments used are TRBV7-2 and TRBJ1-1, with 8 junctional bases fitting TRBD1. The nucleotides read TGTGCCAGCAGCAACGGACAGGGACACACTGAAGCTTTCTTT. Translated, this gives CASSNGQGHTEAFF.